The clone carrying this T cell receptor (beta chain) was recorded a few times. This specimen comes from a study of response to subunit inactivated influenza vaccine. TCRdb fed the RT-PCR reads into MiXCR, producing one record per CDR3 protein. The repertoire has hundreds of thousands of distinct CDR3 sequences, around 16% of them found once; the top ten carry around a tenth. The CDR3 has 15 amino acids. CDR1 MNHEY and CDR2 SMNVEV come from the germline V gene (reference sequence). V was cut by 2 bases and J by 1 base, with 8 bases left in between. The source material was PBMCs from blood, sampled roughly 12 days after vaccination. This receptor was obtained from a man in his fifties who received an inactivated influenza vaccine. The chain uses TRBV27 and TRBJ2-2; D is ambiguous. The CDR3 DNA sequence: TGTGCCAGCAGTTTAGGTTTCGGGAACACCGGGGAGCTGTTTTTT. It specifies CASSLGFGNTGELFF.